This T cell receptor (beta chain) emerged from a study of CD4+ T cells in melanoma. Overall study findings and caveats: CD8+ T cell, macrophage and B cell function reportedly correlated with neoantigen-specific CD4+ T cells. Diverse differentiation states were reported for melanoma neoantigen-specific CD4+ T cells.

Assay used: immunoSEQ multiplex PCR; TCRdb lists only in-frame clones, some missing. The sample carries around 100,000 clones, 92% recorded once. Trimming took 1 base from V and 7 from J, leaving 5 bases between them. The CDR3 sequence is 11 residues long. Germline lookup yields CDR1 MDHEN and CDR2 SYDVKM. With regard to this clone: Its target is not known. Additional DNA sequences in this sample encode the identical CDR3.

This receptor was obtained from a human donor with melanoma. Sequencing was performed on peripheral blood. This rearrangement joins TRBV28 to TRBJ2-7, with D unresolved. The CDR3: CASSLSREQYF. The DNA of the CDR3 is TGTGCCAGCAGTTTATCGAGGGAGCAGTACTTC. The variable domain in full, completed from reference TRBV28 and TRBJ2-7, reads DVKVTQSSRYLVKRTGEKVFLECVQDMDHENMFWYRQDPGLGLRLIYFSYDVKMKEKGDIPEGYSVSREKKERFSLILESASTNQTSMYLCASSLSREQYFGPGTRLTVT.